These 12 T cell receptor beta chains share one sample of origin, sequenced in a study of multiple sclerosis patients with progressive multifocal leukoencephalopathy. Time point reported: around six months of natalizumab therapy. Assay: immunoSEQ multiplex PCR; the TCRdb copy retains only in-frame clones and omits some. The sample gives tens of thousands of clones, roughly 89% of which show up once; roughly 1.6% is in the top ten. Sample: PBMCs, taken from a patient treated with natalizumab. All receptors come from a human donor with multiple sclerosis.

As for this clone: Other DNA sequences in the same sample also yield this CDR3. The chain recombines TRBV6-6 with TRBJ2-7, with a possible D match to TRBD1 (6 bases). V was cut by 4 bases and J by 0 bases, with 13 bases left in between. Germline V gene sequence: CDR1 MNHNY, CDR2 SVGAGI (reference sequence). The CDR3 consists of 15 residues. The CDR3 reads CASSSTGPNSYEQYF. CDR3 nucleotides: TGTGCCAGCAGTTCGACAGGTCCAAACTCCTACGAGCAGTACTTC.

CDR3 sequence: CASSPGLALGTDTQYF. The DNA of the CDR3 is TGTGCCAGCAGCCCGGGACTAGCGCTGGGCACAGATACGCAGTATTTT. The chain has TRBV2 and TRBJ2-3; 10 bases map to TRBD2. V lost 6 bases and J lost 1; bases outside the gene matches: 7. CDR3 length: 16 residues. Germline lookup yields CDR1 SNHLY and CDR2 FYNNEI.

This CDR3 is CASSRSVSYNEQFF. In DNA form, the CDR3 reads TGTGCCAGCAGTCGATCAGTATCCTACAATGAGCAGTTCTTC. The V gene is TRBV6-5, the J gene TRBJ2-1; D is uncertain. Germline CDR1 and CDR2: MNHEY and SVGAGI. The CDR3 is 14 residues long. V lost 5 bases, J lost 1 base, and 9 bases lay in between.

The chain joins TRBV11-2 to TRBJ1-5; D remains unclear. V shed 0 bases and J shed 11 bases, with 11 bases lying between them. This CDR3 has 13 amino acids. CDR1 is SGHAT and CDR2 is FQNNGV in the germline V gene. CDR3 region: CASSLDSEQSQHF. CDR3 coding DNA: TGTGCCAGCAGCTTAGATTCCGAACAATCCCAGCATTTT.

V and J are TRBV7-6 and TRBJ2-5; D may be TRBD2 (6 bases). Germline loops: CDR1 SGHVS, CDR2 FNYEAQ. Trimming took off 2 bases at V and 2 bases at J, with 12 bases between the two ends. The CDR3 length is 15 residues. CDR3 sequence reads: CASSLMAGTQETQYF. CDR3 bases: TGTGCCAGCAGCTTAATGGCGGGGACTCAAGAGACCCAGTACTTC.

The chain is built from TRBV7-9 and TRBJ1-3; D may be TRBD1 (5 bases). The V gene lost 5 bases and the J gene lost 2 bases, with 10 bases spanning the gap. The CDR3 has 14 residues. CDR1 is SEHNR and CDR2 is FQNEAQ in the germline V gene (reference sequence). The CDR3 nucleotides read TGTGCCAGCAGCCTTGAGGGGACTGGAAACACCATATATTTT. Residues: CASSLEGTGNTIYF.

The J gene is TRBJ2-5, the V gene TRBV19; D is tentatively TRBD1 or TRBD2 (5 bases each). This CDR3 is built from 16 residues. The V gene lost 7 bases and the J gene lost 3 bases, with 21 bases spanning the gap. Germline V gene sequence: CDR1 LNHDA, CDR2 SQIVND (reference sequence). CDR3: CASKGLRLGEEETQYF. The CDR3 bases are TGTGCCAGTAAGGGGTTAAGATTGGGGGAAGAAGAGACCCAGTACTTC.

The chain has TRBV6-6 and TRBJ1-2; D unresolved. With 7 bases removed from V and 5 bases from J, the gap between germline ends came to 17 bases. The CDR3 contains 14 residues. Germline lookup yields CDR1 MNHNY and CDR2 SVGAGI (reference sequence). The CDR3: CASTQSTLQYGYTF. CDR3 coding DNA: TGTGCCAGCACCCAAAGTACCCTTCAATATGGCTACACCTTC.

The rearrangement links TRBV5-6 to TRBJ2-7, with 7 bases aligning to TRBD1. Germline V CDR1 and CDR2: SGHDT, YYEEEE. After removal of 4 bases from V and 5 bases from J, the junction contained 9 bases not matched to a gene. The length of the CDR3 is 14 residues. CDR3 in DNA: TGTGCCAGCAGCCCGCCAACAGGGGTCCACGAGCAGTACTTC. Residues: CASSPPTGVHEQYF.

This chain links TRBV29-1 with TRBJ2-5, with a weak D call TRBD1 (6 bases). Germline V CDR1 and CDR2: SQVTM, ANQGSEA. The CDR3 is made up of 13 amino acids. The V gene lost 5 bases and the J gene lost 5 bases, with 15 bases spanning the gap. In DNA, the CDR3 is TGCAGCGTTTCCCGGGACATGCGGGAGACCCAGTACTTC. Translation: CSVSRDMRETQYF.

The rearrangement uses TRBV6-5 and TRBJ2-7; the D gene is possibly TRBD2 (6 bases). V was pared by 5 bases and J by 0 bases, with 14 bases between. The germline V gene encodes CDR1 MNHEY and CDR2 SVGAGI. The CDR3 consists of 15 residues. CDR3 nucleotides: TGTGCCAGCAGTAAACCGGGACTGGGCTCCTACGAGCAGTACTTC. Protein sequence: CASSKPGLGSYEQYF.

As regards this clone: Distinct nucleotide sequences in the sample also encode this CDR3. V and J are TRBV27 and TRBJ1-3; D not certain. V gave up 6 bases and J gave up 0 bases, with 6 bases separating them. This CDR3 spans 13 amino acids. Germline V gives CDR1 MNHEY, CDR2 SMNVEV (reference sequence). The CDR3 spells CASSLHSGNTIYF. CDR3 nucleotides: TGTGCCAGCAGCTTACACTCTGGAAACACCATATATTTT.